These 3 T cell receptor beta chains were all obtained from the same sample, sequenced in a study of T cells after yellow fever vaccination. TCRdb analysed the 5' RACE reads with MiXCR anew, one entry per CDR3 protein. The table lists some 240,000 distinct CDR3 sequences, roughly 3.7% of them singletons. Sequencing was performed on PBMCs, taken 15 days after the yellow fever booster vaccination. The receptors come from a man aged 18-30 years who received the YFV17D yellow fever vaccine.

This clonotype came up many times. The chain combines TRBV5-1 with TRBJ2-5; possibly TRBD1 or TRBD2 for D (6 bases each). CDR1 is SGHRS and CDR2 is YFSETQ in the germline V gene. The CDR3 is 15 amino acids. V was clipped by 0 bases and J by 4 bases, with 13 bases between them. CDR3 protein: CASSLEGGPRETQYF. The CDR3 bases are TGCGCCAGCAGCTTGGAAGGGGGGCCAAGAGAGACCCAGTACTTC. The whole variable domain, remainder taken from reference TRBV5-1 and TRBJ2-5, is KAGVTQTPRYLIKTRGQQVTLSCSPISGHRSVSWYQQTPGQGLQFLFEYFSETQRNKGNFPGRFSGRQFSNSRSEMNVSTLELGDSALYLCASSLEGGPRETQYFGPGTRLLVL.

Comments on this clonotype: With a much larger clone just one base away, this may be a read error. V is TRBV29-1 and J is TRBJ1-1; D not certain. The CDR3 has 11 residues. The V gene's germline CDR1 is SQVTM and CDR2 ANQGSEA. This CDR3 reads CCVEMNTEAFF. CDR3 nucleotide sequence: TGCTGCGTTGAGATGAACACTGAAGCTTTCTTT. Variable domain in full (rest from reference TRBV29-1 and TRBJ1-1): SAVISQKPSRDICQRGTSLTIQCQVDSQVTMMFWYRQQPGQSLTLIATANQGSEATYESGFVIDKFPISRPNLTFSTLTVSNMSPEDSSIYLCCVEMNTEAFFGQGTRLTVV.

This clonotype was seen many times. The chain joins TRBV6-2 or TRBV6-3 to TRBJ2-7, with D tentatively TRBD1 (5 bases). Germline CDR1 reads MNHEY; CDR2 reads SVGEGT. Trimming shortened V by 7 bases and J by 4 bases, and 11 bases separated the two germline ends. The CDR3 totals 12 residues. CDR3 region: CASNQGFYEQYV. The CDR3 DNA follows: TGTGCCAGCAATCAGGGCTTTTACGAGCAGTACGTC.